The 20 T cell receptor beta chains listed next were all sequenced from one sample in a study of CD8 T cells in Susac syndrome. The RNA, roughly 0.5 to 1 ug, was put through reverse transcription using random hexamers. TCRdb used MiXCR to reprocess the immunoSEQ multiplex PCR reads, holding one entry per CDR3 protein. This sample has 74,000 or so distinct CDR3 sequences, with 93% found just once. Sequenced input: CD4+ T cells from PBMCs. The origin of the receptors is a human donor with Susac syndrome.

The chain combines TRBV7-2 with TRBJ2-4; D remains ambiguous. Looked up from germline, CDR1 is SGHTA and CDR2 is FQGNSA. This CDR3 is built from 14 residues. The ends were cut back, 3 bases at V and 2 bases at J, with 8 bases in the middle. CDR3 in amino acids: CASSFFRSKNIQYF. The CDR3 DNA sequence: TGTGCCAGCAGCTTTTTCAGGTCCAAAAACATTCAGTACTTC.

This rearrangement joins TRBV7-6 to TRBJ1-3; D unresolved. Germline V gives CDR1 SGHVS, CDR2 FNYEAQ. Trimming shortened V by 0 bases and J by 0 bases, and 12 bases separated the two germline ends. The CDR3 sequence is 17 residues long. CDR3 amino acids: CASSLAPRGYSGNTIYF. CDR3 bases: TGTGCCAGCAGCTTAGCCCCCCGTGGTTACTCTGGAAACACCATATATTTT.

V and J are TRBV25-1 and TRBJ2-7, with D unclear. The ends were cut back, 4 bases at V and 3 bases at J, with 4 bases in the middle. CDR3 length: 11 residues. The V gene's germline CDR1 is MGHDK and CDR2 SYGVNS. The CDR3 loop is CASSGLYEQYF. The CDR3 DNA is TGTGCCAGCAGTGGGCTCTACGAGCAGTACTTC.

This clonotype was detected only once. This chain joins TRBV7-2 and TRBJ2-7; D gene uncertain. Germline V gene lookup returns CDR1 SGHTA and CDR2 FQGNSA. Deletions cut 3 bases from V and 4 bases from J, with 10 bases between. CDR3 length: 13 amino acids. Written as DNA, the CDR3 is TGTGCCAGCAGCTTGGGCATCAGATACGAGCAGTACTTC. It specifies CASSLGIRYEQYF. Full variable domain (remainder filled in from reference TRBV7-2 and TRBJ2-7): GAGVSQSPSNKVTEKGKDVELRCDPISGHTALYWYRQSLGQGLEFLIYFQGNSAPDKSGLPSDRFSAERTGGSVSTLTIQRTQQEDSAVYLCASSLGIRYEQYFGPGTRLTVT.

V and J are TRBV4-2 and TRBJ2-3, with TRBD2 matching 7 bases. This CDR3 is 15 amino acids long. Germline CDR1 reads LGHNA; CDR2 reads YNFKEQ. Trimming at V came to 3 bases and at J to 2 bases, leaving 5 bases not matched to a gene. The chain's CDR3 is CASSQRLAITDTQYF. CDR3 coding DNA: TGTGCCAGCAGCCAGCGACTAGCCATCACAGATACGCAGTATTTT.

This chain links TRBV18 with TRBJ2-4; D is possibly TRBD1 (6 bases). The CDR3 is 14 amino acids. V gave up 4 bases and J gave up 6 bases, with 13 bases separating them. Germline V gene lookup returns CDR1 KGHSH and CDR2 LQKENI. The CDR3 here is CASSLQGTPNIQYF. The CDR3 DNA follows: TGTGCCAGCTCACTACAGGGAACACCAAACATTCAGTACTTC.

The CDR3 nucleotides read TGTGCCAGCAGCTTAAGTGGCAGGGGGCTTGGCAATCAGCCCCAGCATTTT. This gives the protein CASSLSGRGLGNQPQHF. J is TRBJ1-5 and V is TRBV7-9; 8 bases match TRBD1. The CDR3 runs to 17 residues. J gave up 2 bases and V 2 bases, and 8 bases lay outside the gene matches. Germline V gene lookup returns CDR1 SEHNR and CDR2 FQNEAQ (reference sequence).

The rearrangement uses TRBV9 and TRBJ2-2; 12 bases fit TRBD2. In germline, CDR1 is SGDLS, CDR2 YYNGEE. The CDR3 loop spans 15 amino acids. J was trimmed by 9 bases and V by 3 bases; bases with no gene match: 6. The CDR3 nucleotides read TGTGCCAGCAGCGGGACTAGCGGGATGGTTCGGGAGCTGTTTTTT. This encodes CASSGTSGMVRELFF.

The chain links TRBV13 to TRBJ2-3; 14 bases map to TRBD2. This CDR3 has 18 residues. Trimming removed 4 bases from V and 4 bases from J; junction bases left unmatched: 10. Germline loops: CDR1 PRHDT, CDR2 FYEKMQ (reference sequence). CDR3: CASSYTGLAGGIADTQYF. The CDR3, as DNA: TGTGCCAGCAGCTATACAGGACTAGCGGGAGGCATAGCAGATACGCAGTATTTT.

The chain has TRBV28 and TRBJ2-2, with D unclear. Germline V gene lookup returns CDR1 MDHEN and CDR2 SYDVKM. Deletions cut 2 bases from V and 12 bases from J, with 10 bases between. The CDR3 covers 12 residues. The DNA for the CDR3 is TGTGCCAGCAGTTTAGTTCACGGTCAGCTGTTTTTT. Amino acids: CASSLVHGQLFF.

This chain uses TRBV12-3 or TRBV12-4 with TRBJ1-2; TRBD1 aligns across 9 bases. The CDR3 is made up of 12 amino acids. V dropped 5 bases and J dropped 7; count of bases not matched to a gene: 2. CDR3: CASSPDRGGYTF. For the CDR3, the DNA is TGTGCCAGCAGTCCGGACAGGGGTGGCTACACCTTC.

The chain carries TRBV10-3 and TRBJ2-3, with D maybe TRBD2 (7 bases). In germline, CDR1 is ENHRY, CDR2 SYGVKD. Trimming cost V 10 bases and J 0 bases, with 11 bases left between them. CDR3 length: 13 amino acids. CDR3 nucleotide sequence: TGTGCCACCGCGGGGGCTAGCACAGATACGCAGTATTTT. The encoded protein is CATAGASTDTQYF.

This rearrangement joins TRBV12-3 or TRBV12-4 to TRBJ2-4; D is uncertain. Trimming left V 4 bases short and J 8 bases short, with 15 bases between. The CDR3 extends over 14 amino acids. CDR3 DNA sequence: TGTGCCAGCAGTTCCTATGAGGAGTTTCACATTCAGTACTTC. Residues: CASSSYEEFHIQYF.

The chain carries TRBV18 and TRBJ1-5; D is uncertain. V lost 3 bases and J lost 5, with 8 bases in between. Germline-derived CDR1 and CDR2 are KGHSH and LQKENI. The CDR3 sequence is 13 residues long. CDR3 sequence: CASSPAADQPQHF. For the CDR3, the DNA is TGTGCCAGCTCACCTGCGGCGGATCAGCCCCAGCATTTT.

The chain is built from TRBV29-1 and TRBJ1-1; possibly TRBD1 for D (6 bases). CDR1 and CDR2 from the germline V gene are SQVTM and ANQGSEA. The CDR3 contains 15 residues. The V gene lost 2 bases and the J gene lost 11 bases, with 24 bases spanning the gap. The CDR3 is CSVEPSRNRGGYAFF. CDR3 nucleotides: TGCAGCGTTGAACCATCCAGAAACCGAGGGGGGTATGCTTTCTTT.

The chain is built from TRBV3-1 and TRBJ1-1; TRBD1 is a possible D gene (6 bases). The CDR3 extends over 14 amino acids. The germline V gene encodes CDR1 LGHDT and CDR2 YNNKEL (reference sequence). The V end lost 0 bases, the J end lost 7 bases, and 12 bases lay between the germline ends. The CDR3 region has the DNA TGTGCCAGCAGCCAAGATCAGGGGATGGGTGAAGCTTTCTTT. Its translation: CASSQDQGMGEAFF.

The CDR3 sequence: CARQRGTGVYEQYF. CDR3 nucleotides: TGTGCCCGTCAAAGGGGGACAGGAGTTTACGAGCAGTACTTC. This chain links TRBV2 with TRBJ2-7; 8 positions match TRBD1. Germline CDR1 and CDR2: SNHLY and FYNNEI. This CDR3 region has 14 residues. V lost 11 bases, J lost 4 bases, and 13 bases stayed unmatched.

The genes are TRBV27 and TRBJ2-1; either TRBD1 or TRBD2 may supply D (5 bases each). Between the trimmed V and J ends, which lost 3 bases and 4 bases, there was a span of 10 bases. This CDR3 spans 14 amino acids. The germline V gene has CDR1 MNHEY and CDR2 SMNVEV (reference sequence). CDR3 nucleotide sequence: TGTGCCAGCAGTTTCGGCAGGGAGTACAATGAGCAGTTCTTC. Translating it yields CASSFGREYNEQFF.

The rearrangement links TRBV4-2 to TRBJ2-6; the match to TRBD2 covers 7 bases. Germline CDR1 LGHNA, CDR2 YNFKEQ. The CDR3 extends over 18 amino acids. Trimming took 0 bases from V and 1 from J; bases not matched to a gene: 6. The CDR3 sequence is CASSQDIGGGSGANVLTF. In DNA form, the CDR3 reads TGTGCCAGCAGCCAAGATATAGGCGGGGGATCTGGGGCCAACGTCCTGACTTTC.

The table lists this clonotype with a count of one. The chain couples TRBV24-1 to TRBJ2-1; 10 bases are shared with TRBD2. This CDR3 comprises 16 residues. With V trimmed by 3 bases and J by 7 bases, 8 bases remained unmatched. Germline V gene sequence: CDR1 KGHDR, CDR2 SFDVKD. CDR3 in DNA: TGTGCCACCAGTGATCCTAGCGGGGGAGTTGTTAATGAGCAGTTCTTC. Translating gives CATSDPSGGVVNEQFF.